This entry lists 22 T cell receptor beta chains sequenced from one sample in a study of cytomegalovirus exposure and HLA in healthy donors. Researchers ran the PCR with 60 Vbeta and 13 Jbeta primers. Clones were read by immunoSEQ multiplex PCR, and TCRdb kept only the in-frame ones, dropping some. Among about 81,000 clones listed, 80% to 90% were seen once. Sequenced: PBMCs. The receptor set was obtained from a man younger than 35 in good health and CMV-seronegative.

The chain couples TRBV28 to TRBJ1-1, with D possibly TRBD1 on 5 matching bases. The CDR3 totals 16 residues. Germline V lookup: CDR1 MDHEN, CDR2 SYDVKM. Trimming removed 4 bases at V and 0 bases at J, with 15 bases between. This CDR3 reads CASSSAPRQMNTEAFF. The CDR3 coding sequence is TGTGCCAGCAGTTCAGCCCCACGACAGATGAACACTGAAGCTTTCTTT.

V and J are TRBV6-6 and TRBJ1-4, with D possibly TRBD1 on 6 matching bases. Germline CDR1 and CDR2: MNHNY and SVGAGI (reference sequence). V was cut by 3 bases and J by 8 bases, with 16 bases left in between. The CDR3 covers 15 residues. The CDR3 loop reads CASSYKGHGGEKLFF. The CDR3 coding sequence is TGTGCCAGCAGTTATAAGGGACACGGTGGCGAAAAACTGTTTTTT.

This chain connects TRBV28 to TRBJ2-7; TRBD2 matches 10 bases. The CDR3 has 16 amino acids. V shed 3 bases and J 2 bases; nucleotides not matched to a gene: 7. Germline CDR1 reads MDHEN; CDR2 reads SYDVKM. Here the CDR3 reads CASSFLGSGRAYEQYF. CDR3 DNA sequence: TGTGCCAGCAGTTTCCTCGGGAGCGGGAGGGCCTACGAGCAGTACTTC.

This chain links TRBV7-2 with TRBJ2-2; 8 positions agree with TRBD2. The J segment lost 4 bases and the V segment lost 4 bases, leaving 14 bases of the junction unmatched. The CDR3 spans 18 residues. CDR1 and CDR2 from the germline V gene are SGHTA and FQGNSA. DNA for the CDR3: TGTGCCAGCAGCTCCCAGCGGGAGTGGGGTTTGGGCACCGGGGAGCTGTTTTTT. Residues: CASSSQREWGLGTGELFF.

V is TRBV4-3 and J is TRBJ2-1; D unresolved. CDR1 LGHNA and CDR2 YSLEER come from the germline V gene. Trimming took off 0 bases at V and 0 bases at J, with 6 bases between the two ends. CDR3 length equals 15 residues. CDR3 coding DNA: TGCGCCAGCAGCCAAGACTGGAGCTCCTACAATGAGCAGTTCTTC. Amino acids: CASSQDWSSYNEQFF.

The chain employs TRBV4-2 and TRBJ2-7; 14 positions agree with TRBD2. Per germline, CDR1 LGHNA and CDR2 YNFKEQ. V gave up 3 bases and J gave up 3 bases; unmatched junction bases: 10. The CDR3 loop spans 18 amino acids. The CDR3 loop is CASSQGALGLAGVYEQYF. CDR3 coding DNA: TGTGCCAGCAGCCAGGGAGCTTTGGGACTAGCGGGAGTCTACGAGCAGTACTTC.

This sequence joins TRBV11-2 and TRBJ2-7; 7 bases match TRBD2. CDR3 length: 18 residues. The ends lost 5 bases at V and 2 bases at J; junction bases unmatched: 18. Per the germline V gene, CDR1 is SGHAT and CDR2 is FQNNGV. DNA for the CDR3: TGTGCCAGCAGCCCAATTGGACGACAACGGGGGGAGACCTACGAGCAGTACTTC. Translating it yields CASSPIGRQRGETYEQYF.

Details on this clone: Other nucleotide sequences from this sample produce the same CDR3. V and J are TRBV18 and TRBJ1-5; D is uncertain. This CDR3 is built from 14 residues. With 3 bases removed from V and 4 bases from J, the gap between germline ends came to 10 bases. Per the germline V gene, CDR1 is KGHSH and CDR2 is LQKENI. The DNA for the CDR3 is TGTGCCAGCTCACCTTCGACTGCAAATCAGCCCCAGCATTTT. The encoded protein is CASSPSTANQPQHF.

This sequence joins TRBV7-2 and TRBJ2-5; 11 bases are a match to TRBD2. With V trimmed by 1 base and J by 3 bases, 7 bases remained unmatched. Germline V gene data show CDR1 as SGHTA and CDR2 as FQGNSA. This CDR3 has 17 amino acids. CDR3 loop: CASSLGQGLAGKETQYF. In nucleotides, the CDR3 is TGTGCCAGCAGCTTAGGGCAAGGACTAGCGGGTAAAGAGACCCAGTACTTC.

This clone has more than one count but fewer than ten. This chain joins TRBV6-5 and TRBJ1-1; D is possibly TRBD1 (6 bases). Trimming left V 8 bases short and J 4 bases short, with 8 bases between. The CDR3 has 11 residues. Germline CDR1 MNHEY, CDR2 SVGAGI. The CDR3 DNA reads TGTGCCAGCGCCAGGGGCACTGAAGCTTTCTTT. This codes for CASARGTEAFF.

This chain links TRBV27 with TRBJ1-6, with 7 bases fitting TRBD1. With V trimmed by 8 bases and J by 4 bases, 5 bases remained unmatched. The CDR3 has 14 residues. Germline V gives CDR1 MNHEY, CDR2 SMNVEV (reference sequence). The CDR3, as DNA: TGTGCCAGCTCCTCGGACAGGTATAATTCACCCCTCCACTTT. Its translation: CASSSDRYNSPLHF.

Only a few counts were recorded for this clone. The chain couples TRBV7-3 to TRBJ2-5; a possible D gene is TRBD1 (5 bases). With the DNA end fitting TRBJ2-7 better, the J assignment may be wrong. In germline, CDR1 is SGHTA, CDR2 FQGTGA. The CDR3 runs to 13 residues. Written as DNA, the CDR3 is TGTGCCAGCAGCTTTTCTCAGGGCTACGAGCAGTACTTC. Translation gives CASSFSQGYEQYF.

The gene calls are TRBV7-2 and TRBJ2-5; D not resolved. The DNA end is more similar to TRBJ2-7, so the J call may be wrong. The CDR3 length is 14 residues. Germline V CDR1 and CDR2: SGHTA, FQGNSA. CDR3 DNA sequence: TGTGCCAGCAGCTTAGACAGCAGCTCCTACGAGCAGTACTTC. Its translation: CASSLDSSSYEQYF.

The genes are TRBV5-1 and TRBJ1-6; possibly TRBD1 for D (6 bases). The CDR3 is 14 residues long. V lost 4 bases to trimming and J lost 7 bases, with 12 bases between them. CDR1 and CDR2 from the germline V gene are SGHRS and YFSETQ. The CDR3 nucleotides are TGCGCCAGCAGCAAAGGACAGAGGAATTCACCCCTCCACTTT. Protein sequence: CASSKGQRNSPLHF.

V and J are TRBV18 and TRBJ1-1, with D perhaps TRBD1 (5 bases). Deletions cut 3 bases from V and 0 bases from J, with 14 bases between. This CDR3 has 16 residues. Looked up from germline, CDR1 is KGHSH and CDR2 is LQKENI. The DNA for the CDR3 is TGTGCCAGCTCACCGGGGCAGCGCCGAATGAACACTGAAGCTTTCTTT. Encoded protein: CASSPGQRRMNTEAFF.

This rearrangement joins TRBV6-6 to TRBJ1-2; perhaps TRBD1 as D (6 bases). The CDR3 totals 14 residues. The germline CDR1 and CDR2 sequences are MNHNY and SVGAGI (reference sequence). V lost 7 bases and J 5 bases, leaving 17 bases between the germline ends. CDR3 protein: CASNQGGVRYGYTF. The CDR3 DNA is TGTGCCAGCAATCAAGGGGGGGTAAGGTATGGCTACACCTTC.

The chain has TRBV5-1 and TRBJ2-5; 7 nucleotides agree with TRBD1. TRBJ2-7 explains the end of the DNA better; the J call may be wrong. The CDR3 covers 14 residues. CDR1 SGHRS and CDR2 YFSETQ come from the germline V gene. Written as DNA, the CDR3 is TGCGCCAGCAGCCCAGGGGGTGGGTCCTACGAGCAGTACTTC. Translated: CASSPGGGSYEQYF.

The genes are TRBV11-2 and TRBJ2-5; 7 positions agree with TRBD1. Trimming took 3 bases from V and 11 from J; bases not matched to a gene: 12. The CDR3 extends over 14 amino acids. Germline lookup yields CDR1 SGHAT and CDR2 FQNNGV. In DNA, the CDR3 is TGTGCCAGCAGCTTCGGTAGAGGGGGCAGGGAGCAGTACTTC. Translating it yields CASSFGRGGREQYF. The variable domain in full, completed from reference TRBV11-2 and TRBJ2-5, reads EAGVAQSPRYKIIEKRQSVAFWCNPISGHATLYWYQQILGQGPKLLIQFQNNGVVDDSQLPKDRFSAERLKGVDSTLKIQPAKLEDSAVYLCASSFGRGGREQYFGPGTRLLVL.

The V gene is TRBV7-2, the J gene TRBJ2-5; 7 bases fit TRBD2. Germline CDR1 and CDR2: SGHTA and FQGNSA. Unmatched junction bases numbered 13, after V lost 2 bases and J lost 1 base. This CDR3 has 18 residues. The CDR3 DNA reads as TGTGCCAGCAGCTTAATTCTCGAAACTAGCGTTTTCCAAGAGACCCAGTACTTC. Its translation: CASSLILETSVFQETQYF.

V gene TRBV5-1 combines with J gene TRBJ2-7, with 13 bases aligning to TRBD2. The V segment lost 3 bases and the J segment 4 bases; nucleotides outside the gene matches: 4. The CDR3 is made up of 15 amino acids. Looked up from germline, CDR1 is SGHRS and CDR2 is YFSETQ. For the CDR3, the DNA is TGCGCCAGCAGCTCGGGACTAGCGGGACAGTACGAGCAGTACTTC. As protein: CASSSGLAGQYEQYF.

The chain joins TRBV29-1 to TRBJ2-3, with 11 nucleotides matching TRBD2. CDR3 length: 14 amino acids. Germline V gives CDR1 SQVTM, CDR2 ANQGSEA. The ends lost 7 bases at V and 3 bases at J; junction bases unmatched: 6. The CDR3 sequence: CSGHPSGRTDTQYF. The CDR3 bases are TGCAGCGGCCACCCTAGCGGGAGGACAGATACGCAGTATTTT.

The chain has TRBV6-1 and TRBJ1-1; D unresolved. Germline V CDR1 and CDR2: MNHNS, SASEGT. The CDR3 length is 14 residues. The germline V and J ends were trimmed by 6 bases and 6 bases, with 17 bases remaining between them. The CDR3 reads CASRKEAEFSEAFF. The CDR3 bases are TGTGCCAGCAGGAAGGAGGCAGAATTTTCTGAAGCTTTCTTT.